Detailed here is one T cell receptor (beta chain). As originally analysed: Reference gene primers were amplified, and this amplification served to estimate nucleated cell counts. TCRdb's copy holds only in-frame clones and misses some; the assay was immunoSEQ multiplex PCR. The V and J calls and the clone size are those of that table, but D and trimming were determined from the DNA. The sample carries some 490,000 clones, 80% to 90% recorded once. The CDR3 is 12 amino acids. CDR1 and CDR2 from the germline V gene are SGDLS and YYNGEE. V gave up 2 bases and J gave up 6 bases; unmatched junction bases: 1. This sample is drawn from a study of blood T cell repertoires in COVID-19. Across the study: Both acute and convalescent COVID-19 samples were obtained from the United States, Italy and Spain. PBMCs, B-cell-depleted T cells, or T cells were the source of the cDNA or gDNA that made up the material.

Sequencing was performed on peripheral blood. This TCR was sampled from a human donor in a cohort sampled during active COVID-19. This sequence joins TRBV9 and TRBJ1-1, with 7 bases matching TRBD1. The CDR3 here is CASSVDRAEAFF. The CDR3 nucleotides are TGTGCCAGCAGCGTCGACAGGGCTGAAGCTTTCTTT. Full variable domain (outside the CDR3, taken from reference TRBV9 and TRBJ1-1): DSGVTQTPKHLITATGQRVTLRCSPRSGDLSVYWYQQSLDQGLQFLIQYYNGEERAKGNILERFSAQQFPDLHSELNLSSLELGDSALYFCASSVDRAEAFFGQGTRLTVV.